This T cell receptor (beta chain) came from a study of T cells in Graves' hyperthyroidism and ophthalmopathy. Study outcomes and limitations: A median 6.5 months before onset, the model predicted ophthalmopathy. In the blood, most expanded thyroid clonotypes above 0.001 appeared as well.

For Graves' hyperthyroidism to be stable, ophthalmopathy could not progress within 18 months. The PBMCs were taken from more than 8 ml of fresh peripheral blood. Germline V CDR1 and CDR2: ENHRY, SYGVKD. The CDR3 is 14 amino acids. Researchers amplified the TCR beta CDR3 regions from RNA transcripts. Researchers ran a first-round RT-PCR on the TCR CDR3 using the HTBI primer set. TCRdb analysed the multiplex PCR reads with MiXCR anew, one entry per CDR3 protein. This repertoire shows around 420,000 distinct CDR3 sequences, around a sixth found once; its top ten account for 14%. With respect to this clonotype: The antigen is undetermined. Germline and junction disagree at one end, which may indicate a read error.

The sequencing input was blood. The source is a woman younger than 30 with Graves' hyperthyroidism. The rearrangement uses TRBV10-3 and TRBJ2-5, with TRBD2 as a possible D gene (6 bases). The CDR3 nucleotides read TGTGCCATCAGTGAGTCTGCTACTCGGGAGACCCAGTACTTT. Its protein product is CAISESATRETQYF.